The 21 T cell receptor beta chains given below trace back to one sample, sequenced in a study of control samples from healthy donors and cancer patients (dated by TCRdb to about 2020). Library creation used the immunoSEQ multiplex PCR assay. TCRdb holds this immuneACCESS table with in-frame rearrangements only. Some clones are missing; in checked studies, unresolved V genes explain under half, and the rest has no known cause. Within this sample are 160,000 or so clones, with approximately 94% of them counted one time only. Together, the top ten hold under 8.5% of the sample. Sequenced input: blood. The source is a woman aged 40 to 50 in good health.

The rearrangement uses TRBV9 and TRBJ2-1; 9 bases line up with TRBD2. The CDR3 is 16 residues long. The germline gives CDR1 SGDLS, CDR2 YYNGEE. V shed 4 bases and J 0 bases; nucleotides not matched to a gene: 5. The DNA for the CDR3 is TGTGCCAGCAGCCTCAGCGGGAGGAGCTCCTACAATGAGCAGTTCTTC. This translates into CASSLSGRSSYNEQFF.

This clone came up once. J is TRBJ1-1 and V is TRBV5-1; D unclear. The CDR3 length is 13 residues. Germline V gene sequence: CDR1 SGHRS, CDR2 YFSETQ. V gave up 2 bases and J gave up 3 bases, with 8 bases separating them. The DNA for the CDR3 is TGCGCCAGCAGCTTCAGACAAGACACTGAAGCTTTCTTT. It translates to CASSFRQDTEAFF. The full variable domain, completed using reference TRBV5-1 and TRBJ1-1, is KAGVTQTPRYLIKTRGQQVTLSCSPISGHRSVSWYQQTPGQGLQFLFEYFSETQRNKGNFPGRFSGRQFSNSRSEMNVSTLELGDSALYLCASSFRQDTEAFFGQGTRLTVV.

The V call is TRBV6-5, the J call TRBJ2-1; 11 positions match TRBD1. The CDR3 has 14 amino acids. J gave up 7 bases and V 6 bases, and 5 bases lay outside the gene matches. Germline V CDR1 and CDR2: MNHEY, SVGAGI. The CDR3 DNA follows: TGTGCCAGCAGGGCCGGGACAGGGGGAAATGAGCAGTTCTTC. This gives the protein CASRAGTGGNEQFF.

V is TRBV5-1 and J is TRBJ2-3, with 10 bases that match TRBD1. V lost 3 bases, J lost 4 bases, and 2 bases stayed unmatched. This CDR3 is built from 14 residues. The germline gives CDR1 SGHRS, CDR2 YFSETQ. The CDR3 reads CASSWDRGSDTQYF. In DNA, the CDR3 is TGCGCCAGCAGCTGGGACAGGGGATCAGATACGCAGTATTTT.

This chain's CDR3 is CASSQDTGAYEQYF. Written as DNA, the CDR3 is TGCGCCAGCAGCCAAGATACAGGGGCCTACGAGCAGTACTTC. The chain combines TRBV4-1 with TRBJ2-7; TRBD1 aligns across 7 bases. J gave up 2 bases and V 0 bases, and 1 base lay outside the gene matches. The CDR3 is made up of 14 amino acids. CDR1 and CDR2 (germline): MGHRA, YSYEKL.

This rearrangement joins TRBV1 to TRBJ2-7; the D call of TRBD2 is as the table states it, not checked on the DNA. TRBV1 counts as a pseudogene. This CDR3 has 15 residues. The CDR3 DNA is TGCACCAGCAGTTCCGGGACTAGCGTCTCCTACGAGCAGTACTTC. The encoded protein is CTSSSGTSVSYEQYF.

The CDR3 sequence: CASSLVAGGWDTQYF. The CDR3 DNA follows: TGTGCCAGCAGCTTAGTTGCCGGTGGGTGGGATACGCAGTATTTT. The chain employs TRBV7-2 and TRBJ2-3, with D unresolved. The germline V gene encodes CDR1 SGHTA and CDR2 FQGNSA. The CDR3 spans 15 residues. Trimming took 1 base from V and 6 from J, leaving 14 bases between them.

This chain links TRBV15 with TRBJ1-1; D gene unclear. The V and J ends lost 8 bases and 8 bases respectively, with 15 bases between them. The CDR3 runs 12 residues. Germline V gene data show CDR1 as LNHNV and CDR2 as YYDKDF (reference sequence). The CDR3 is CATSSREVEAFF. CDR3 in DNA: TGTGCCACCTCGTCTAGGGAGGTGGAAGCTTTCTTT.

Here the CDR3 reads CASSESLNEFGGTATF. The DNA of the CDR3 is TGCGCCAGCAGTGAATCTCTTAATGAGTTCGGCGGTACGGCCACCTTC. The chain joins TRBV10-2 to TRBJ1-2; the D is unclear. CDR3 length: 16 amino acids. Between the trimmed V and J ends, which lost 3 bases and 13 bases, there was a span of 27 bases. Per the germline V gene, CDR1 is WSHSY and CDR2 is SAAADI.

V and J are TRBV2 and TRBJ2-5; D is unresolved. Deletions cut 4 bases from V and 2 bases from J, with 11 bases between. The CDR3 is 14 amino acids. The germline V gene has CDR1 SNHLY and CDR2 FYNNEI. CDR3 sequence: CASSGGRQQETQYF. The CDR3 bases are TGTGCCAGCAGTGGAGGTCGGCAGCAAGAGACCCAGTACTTC.

This clone was seen only once. The chain couples TRBV2 to TRBJ2-7; tentative D call: TRBD1 (5 bases). Trimming removed 2 bases from V and 5 bases from J, with 16 bases in between. There are 15 residues in the CDR3. The germline V gene has CDR1 SNHLY and CDR2 FYNNEI. CDR3 loop: CASSEIQAGNDEQYF. CDR3 coding DNA: TGTGCCAGCAGTGAAATACAGGCAGGTAACGACGAGCAGTACTTC. Looking up the rest from reference TRBV2 and TRBJ2-7 gives the full variable domain: EPEVTQTPSHQVTQMGQEVILRCVPISNHLYFYWYRQILGQKVEFLVSFYNNEISEKSEIFDDQFSVERPDGSNFTLKIRSTKLEDSAMYFCASSEIQAGNDEQYFGPGTRLTVT.

The V call is TRBV19, the J call TRBJ1-5, with TRBD1 matching over 10 bases. Germline CDR1 is LNHDA and CDR2 is SQIVND (reference sequence). CDR3 length: 14 residues. After removal of 9 bases from V and 5 bases from J, the junction contained 7 bases not matched to a gene. The DNA for the CDR3 is TGTGCCAGCCTTCGGGACAGGGGCGATCAGCCCCAGCATTTT. It codes for CASLRDRGDQPQHF.

The chain employs TRBV29-1 and TRBJ1-4; D not certain. Germline V gene sequence: CDR1 SQVTM, CDR2 ANQGSEA. The V end was cut by 3 bases, the J end by 6 bases, with 11 bases between. The CDR3 consists of 13 residues. CDR3 DNA sequence: TGCAGCGTTGATTTAGGTGGGGATGAAAAACTGTTTTTT. It translates to CSVDLGGDEKLFF. The full variable domain, in which reference TRBV29-1 and TRBJ1-4 provide the parts outside the CDR3, is SAVISQKPSRDICQRGTSLTIQCQVDSQVTMMFWYRQQPGQSLTLIATANQGSEATYESGFVIDKFPISRPNLTFSTLTVSNMSPEDSSIYLCSVDLGGDEKLFFGSGTQLSVL.

The chain links TRBV4-3 to TRBJ2-3; TRBD1 aligns across 7 bases. This CDR3 contains 16 residues. V gave up 0 bases and J gave up 0 bases; unmatched junction bases: 3. Germline-derived CDR1 and CDR2 are LGHNA and YSLEER. The CDR3 loop reads CASSQEGQPSTDTQYF. CDR3 nucleotide sequence: TGCGCCAGCAGCCAAGAGGGACAGCCTAGCACAGATACGCAGTATTTT.

The chain combines TRBV30 with TRBJ1-2; the match to TRBD1 covers 10 bases. After removal of 3 bases from V and 6 bases from J, the junction contained 4 bases not matched to a gene. Germline CDR1 GTSNPN, CDR2 SVGIG (reference sequence). The CDR3 totals 13 residues. CDR3 residues: CAWRGGTGDGYTF. CDR3 DNA sequence: TGTGCCTGGAGAGGCGGGACAGGGGATGGCTACACCTTC.

The V and J genes are TRBV28 and TRBJ1-4; D might be TRBD1 (5 bases). Germline CDR1 is MDHEN and CDR2 is SYDVKM. Trimming stripped 1 base from V and 5 bases from J, with 17 bases between. CDR3 length: 17 residues. CDR3: CASSLLHNRITNEKLFF. In DNA, the CDR3 is TGTGCCAGCAGTTTATTGCACAACAGGATCACGAATGAAAAACTGTTTTTT. Supplemented by reference TRBV28 and TRBJ1-4, the full variable domain reads DVKVTQSSRYLVKRTGEKVFLECVQDMDHENMFWYRQDPGLGLRLIYFSYDVKMKEKGDIPEGYSVSREKKERFSLILESASTNQTSMYLCASSLLHNRITNEKLFFGSGTQLSVL.

The genes are TRBV30 and TRBJ1-5; D gene ambiguous. The CDR3 is made up of 15 amino acids. CDR1 GTSNPN and CDR2 SVGIG come from the germline V gene (reference sequence). With 2 bases removed from V and 7 bases from J, the gap between germline ends came to 18 bases. Here the CDR3 DNA reads TGTGCCTGGAGTCCCTTAAAGGGCATAACGCAGCCCCAGCATTTT. This translates into CAWSPLKGITQPQHF. Drawing the rest from reference TRBV30 and TRBJ1-5, the complete variable domain is SQTIHQWPATLVQPVGSPLSLECTVEGTSNPNLYWYRQAAGRGLQLLFYSVGIGQISSEVPQNLSASRPQDRQFILSSKKLLLSDSGFYLCAWSPLKGITQPQHFGDGTRLSIL.

The J gene is TRBJ2-7, the V gene TRBV5-1; 8 bases line up with TRBD1. The germline gives CDR1 SGHRS, CDR2 YFSETQ. This CDR3 contains 16 residues. The J segment lost 3 bases and the V segment lost 4 bases, leaving 12 bases of the junction unmatched. The CDR3, as DNA: TGCGCCAGCAGCAATACCTACGGGACAGGTATCTACGAGCAGTACTTC. Its protein product is CASSNTYGTGIYEQYF.

The rearrangement joins TRBV9 to TRBJ2-2; D gene uncertain. From germline, CDR1 is SGDLS and CDR2 YYNGEE. This CDR3 is 15 amino acids long. Trimming pared 0 bases from V and 0 bases from J, leaving 6 bases between. The DNA for the CDR3 is TGTGCCAGCAGCGTAGACGGTCCGAACACCGGGGAGCTGTTTTTT. The encoded protein is CASSVDGPNTGELFF.

This chain joins TRBV7-8 and TRBJ1-3, with a possible D match to TRBD1 (6 bases). The CDR3 has 16 residues. Trimming shortened V by 5 bases and J by 5 bases, and 19 bases separated the two germline ends. Germline V CDR1 and CDR2: SGHVS, FQNEAQ. CDR3 DNA sequence: TGTGCCAGCAGCCTCACCCGGGGGGGCGTAAGAAACACCATATATTTT. Its protein product is CASSLTRGGVRNTIYF.

The chain uses TRBV6-2 or TRBV6-3 and TRBJ1-2; possible D gene TRBD1, 6 bases. Between the trimmed V and J ends, which lost 0 bases and 3 bases, there was a span of 17 bases. The length of the CDR3 is 17 residues. Per the germline V gene, CDR1 is MNHEY and CDR2 is SVGEGT. The CDR3 loop is CASSYSINRVRDYGYTF. Written as DNA, the CDR3 is TGTGCCAGCAGTTACTCGATAAACAGGGTCCGGGACTATGGCTACACCTTC.